These 21 T cell receptor beta chains share one sample of origin, sequenced in a study of cytomegalovirus exposure and HLA in healthy donors. Use of 60 Vbeta and 13 Jbeta primers characterized the PCR. Sequenced by immunoSEQ multiplex PCR; TCRdb stores in-frame clones only, minus some. The sample has tens of thousands of clones, approximately 70% seen once. The sequenced material came from PBMCs. The receptors were sampled from a woman in her forties or fifties in good health and CMV-seropositive.

The chain uses TRBV19 and TRBJ1-5; TRBD1 agrees at 8 bases. Trimming took 5 bases from V and 13 from J; bases not matched to a gene: 10. Germline V gene sequence: CDR1 LNHDA, CDR2 SQIVND (reference sequence). The CDR3 is 13 amino acids. CDR3 loop: CASSVQGAGAQHF. Here the CDR3 DNA reads TGTGCCAGTAGTGTGCAGGGGGCGGGAGCGCAGCATTTT.

V is TRBV5-1 and J is TRBJ2-2; a possible D gene is TRBD2 (5 bases). Trimming removed 1 base at V and 0 bases at J, with 10 bases between. There are 16 residues in the CDR3. Per germline, CDR1 SGHRS and CDR2 YFSETQ. The CDR3 protein is CASSLSGDPNTGELFF. The CDR3 region has the DNA TGCGCCAGCAGCTTGTCCGGGGATCCGAACACCGGGGAGCTGTTTTTT.

This clone showed up just a few times. The chain joins TRBV7-2 to TRBJ1-1; 7 positions match TRBD1. V trimming: 4 bases; J trimming: 6 bases; junction bases outside the gene matches: 11. CDR1 SGHTA and CDR2 FQGNSA come from the germline V gene. This CDR3 has 15 amino acids. The chain's CDR3 is CASSSGRGNLAEAFF. CDR3 DNA: TGTGCCAGCAGCTCCGGCAGGGGGAATTTAGCTGAAGCTTTCTTT.

The V and J genes are TRBV6-5 and TRBJ1-2, with D possibly matching TRBD1 (6 bases). CDR3 length: 15 residues. Germline V gene data show CDR1 as MNHEY and CDR2 as SVGAGI. V gave up 6 bases and J gave up 4 bases, with 18 bases separating them. The CDR3 reads CASRLQGTSAYGYTF. CDR3 bases: TGTGCCAGCAGGCTGCAGGGGACGAGTGCCTATGGCTACACCTTC.

CDR3 nucleotide sequence: TGTGCCACCAGCAGAGGGGGACAGGGGGCGGGAGAGCAGTACTTC. Protein sequence: CATSRGGQGAGEQYF. The chain uses TRBV15 and TRBJ2-7; TRBD1 agrees at 12 bases. Germline CDR1 LNHNV, CDR2 YYDKDF (reference sequence). This CDR3 has 15 amino acids. V dropped 1 base and J dropped 7; count of bases not matched to a gene: 5.

CDR3 sequence reads: CASSLVHSSGANVLTF. The CDR3 bases are TGTGCCAGCAGCTTAGTCCACAGCTCCGGGGCCAACGTCCTGACTTTC. V and J are TRBV11-2 and TRBJ2-6; D unresolved. The germline V gene has CDR1 SGHAT and CDR2 FQNNGV. V was trimmed by 1 base and J by 4 bases, leaving 11 bases between them. The CDR3 totals 16 residues.

The V and J genes are TRBV2 and TRBJ1-3; D not resolved. This CDR3 has 16 residues. Germline CDR1 is SNHLY and CDR2 is FYNNEI. V lost 6 bases, J lost 4 bases, and 19 bases lay in between. The DNA for the CDR3 is TGTGCCAGCAGCGTGATCGCGGGAATGGCCGGAAACACCATATATTTT. As protein: CASSVIAGMAGNTIYF.

CDR3 loop: CASRLDWNSNQPQHF. CDR3 sequence (DNA): TGTGCCAGCAGGCTAGACTGGAATAGCAATCAGCCCCAGCATTTT. V usage is TRBV2 and J usage is TRBJ1-5; D uncertain. The V gene's germline CDR1 is SNHLY and CDR2 FYNNEI. V gave up 6 bases and J gave up 0 bases, with 12 bases separating them. This CDR3 has 15 residues.

CDR3 DNA: TGCGCCAGCAGCTACAGGGGGGACACTGAAGCTTTCTTT. Its protein product is CASSYRGDTEAFF. The chain combines TRBV4-1 with TRBJ1-1; 8 bases line up with TRBD1. Germline CDR1 MGHRA, CDR2 YSYEKL. The CDR3 is 13 residues long. With V trimmed by 5 bases and J by 3 bases, 2 bases remained unmatched.

The V gene is TRBV19, the J gene TRBJ1-1; the D gene is possibly TRBD1 (5 bases). The V gene's germline CDR1 is LNHDA and CDR2 SQIVND (reference sequence). V was cut by 3 bases and J by 1 base, with 9 bases left in between. The CDR3 consists of 14 residues. The CDR3 loop reads CASSIQTENTEAFF. The CDR3 coding sequence is TGTGCCAGTAGTATCCAGACAGAGAACACTGAAGCTTTCTTT.

The chain employs TRBV28 and TRBJ2-2; possibly TRBD1 for D (6 bases). The ends were cut back, 5 bases at V and 0 bases at J, with 16 bases in the middle. The CDR3 runs to 17 residues. CDR1 and CDR2 from the germline V gene are MDHEN and SYDVKM. The CDR3 sequence is CASSTIMGTSNTGELFF. The DNA for the CDR3 is TGTGCCAGCAGTACCATAATGGGGACATCGAACACCGGGGAGCTGTTTTTT.

The rearrangement links TRBV6-5 to TRBJ1-4; 10 bases map to TRBD1. Germline assignment: CDR1 MNHEY and CDR2 SVGAGI. J lost 7 bases, V lost 8 bases, and 4 bases had no gene match. The CDR3 extends over 13 amino acids. The CDR3: CASARDRGEKLFF. The CDR3 nucleotides read TGTGCCAGCGCCCGGGACAGGGGTGAAAAACTGTTTTTT.

The V call is TRBV7-9, the J call TRBJ1-6, with D possibly being TRBD1 (6 bases). Deletions cut 5 bases from V and 5 bases from J, with 13 bases between. The germline CDR1 and CDR2 sequences are SEHNR and FQNEAQ (reference sequence). The CDR3 covers 15 residues. CDR3 nucleotides: TGTGCCAGCAGCCTTCACGGGACACATAATTCACCCCTCCACTTT. Residues: CASSLHGTHNSPLHF.

The chain links TRBV11-1 to TRBJ1-3; unclear D gene. The length of the CDR3 is 14 residues. The germline CDR1 and CDR2 sequences are SGHAT and FQDESV (reference sequence). V lost 4 bases, J lost 2 bases, and 9 bases lay in between. The CDR3 nucleotides read TGTGCCAGCAGCTCTACCGCCACTGGAAACACCATATATTTT. Its protein is CASSSTATGNTIYF.

The rearrangement links TRBV5-1 to TRBJ1-2; D gene unclear. Germline lookup yields CDR1 SGHRS and CDR2 YFSETQ. V lost 2 bases to trimming and J lost 6 bases, with 11 bases between them. The CDR3 spans 13 residues. This CDR3 reads CASSLGRGDGYTF. The CDR3 coding sequence is TGCGCCAGCAGCTTAGGACGGGGAGATGGCTACACCTTC.

V gene TRBV28 combines with J gene TRBJ2-3; tentatively, D is TRBD1 (6 bases). Germline CDR1 and CDR2: MDHEN and SYDVKM. Trimming took off 7 bases at V and 4 bases at J, with 15 bases between the two ends. The length of the CDR3 is 14 residues. CDR3 protein: CASIEQGIADTQYF. The CDR3 region has the DNA TGTGCCAGCATCGAACAGGGAATTGCAGATACGCAGTATTTT.

This clone has a handful of counts. This chain joins TRBV14 and TRBJ2-7; 8 bases align to TRBD1. V lost 2 bases to trimming and J lost 9 bases; unmatched junction nucleotides: 9. The germline V gene has CDR1 SGHDN and CDR2 FVKESK. There are 14 residues in the CDR3. CDR3 region: CASSQQGAVGGQYF. The CDR3 DNA follows: TGTGCCAGCAGCCAACAGGGGGCTGTTGGTGGGCAGTACTTC.

The genes are TRBV2 and TRBJ1-4, with TRBD1 matching over 7 bases. Looked up from germline, CDR1 is SNHLY and CDR2 is FYNNEI. With 8 bases clipped from V and 6 bases from J, the junction kept 6 bases outside the gene matches. The CDR3 loop spans 13 amino acids. Here the CDR3 reads CASRRGRDEKLFF. CDR3 DNA sequence: TGTGCCAGCCGGAGGGGGCGCGATGAAAAACTGTTTTTT.

This clone is a singleton in its sample. The identical CDR3 is also encoded by other nucleotide sequences in the sample. The V gene is TRBV18, the J gene TRBJ1-1; D gene unclear. This CDR3 is 14 amino acids long. Per the germline V gene, CDR1 is KGHSH and CDR2 is LQKENI. V was pared by 3 bases and J by 1 base, with 9 bases between. The DNA for the CDR3 is TGTGCCAGCTCACCCGTCACGGGGAACACTGAAGCTTTCTTT. It yields the protein CASSPVTGNTEAFF.

The chain recombines TRBV4-2 with TRBJ2-7; TRBD2 aligns across 8 bases. The CDR3 is 16 amino acids. CDR1 is LGHNA and CDR2 is YNFKEQ in the germline V gene. Unmatched junction bases numbered 18, after V lost 7 bases and J lost 7 bases. Here the CDR3 reads CASTLSGREVGGEQYF. The CDR3 DNA reads TGTGCCAGCACCCTCTCGGGGCGGGAGGTAGGAGGGGAGCAGTACTTC.

This chain joins TRBV6-5 and TRBJ2-4; TRBD1 might be the D (6 bases). With 5 bases removed from V and 6 bases from J, the gap between germline ends came to 17 bases. This CDR3 has 15 amino acids. Germline-derived CDR1 and CDR2 are MNHEY and SVGAGI. The CDR3 protein is CASSGAGVSGNIQYF. In DNA, the CDR3 is TGTGCCAGCAGTGGGGCAGGGGTCTCGGGAAACATTCAGTACTTC.